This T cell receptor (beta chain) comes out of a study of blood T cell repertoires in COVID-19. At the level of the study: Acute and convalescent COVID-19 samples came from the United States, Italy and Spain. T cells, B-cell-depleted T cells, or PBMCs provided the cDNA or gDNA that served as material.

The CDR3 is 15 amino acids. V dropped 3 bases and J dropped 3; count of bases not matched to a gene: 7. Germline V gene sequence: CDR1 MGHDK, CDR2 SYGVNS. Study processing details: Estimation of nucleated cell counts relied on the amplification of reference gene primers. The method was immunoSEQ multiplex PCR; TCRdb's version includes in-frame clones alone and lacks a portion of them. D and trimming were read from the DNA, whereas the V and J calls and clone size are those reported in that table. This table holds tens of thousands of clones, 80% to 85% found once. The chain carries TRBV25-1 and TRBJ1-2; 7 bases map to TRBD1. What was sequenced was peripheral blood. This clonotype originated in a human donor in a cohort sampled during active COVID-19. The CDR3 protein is CASSEWSGGHYGYTF. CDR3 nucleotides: TGTGCCAGCAGTGAGTGGTCAGGGGGACACTATGGCTACACCTTC.